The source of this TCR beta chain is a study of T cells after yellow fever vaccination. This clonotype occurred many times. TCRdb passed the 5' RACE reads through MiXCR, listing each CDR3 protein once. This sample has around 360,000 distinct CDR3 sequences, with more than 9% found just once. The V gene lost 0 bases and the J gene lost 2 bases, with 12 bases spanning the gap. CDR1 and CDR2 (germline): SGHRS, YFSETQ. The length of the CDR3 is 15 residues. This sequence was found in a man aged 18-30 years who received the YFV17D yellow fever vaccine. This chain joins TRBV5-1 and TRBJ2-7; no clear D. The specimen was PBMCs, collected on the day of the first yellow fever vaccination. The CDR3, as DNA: TGCGCCAGCAGCTTGGCCGCGACGAATGCCTACGAGCAGTACTTC. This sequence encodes CASSLAATNAYEQYF.